This TCR beta chain was sequenced in a study of cytomegalovirus exposure and HLA in healthy donors. Study details: Later analysis reported that the approximately 130 validation repertoires shared the platform of the approximately 620 first-cohort repertoires. Study observations and caveats: In vitro data verified a few CMV-associated chains as specific for CMV antigens. A list of about 160 TCR beta chains associated with cytomegalovirus was given.

As to this clone: Its antigen is unidentified.

Germline V gene sequence: CDR1 SGHRS, CDR2 YFSETQ. The junction had 5 bases not matched to a gene; V was cut back by 0 bases and J by 4 bases. There are 15 residues in the CDR3. Sequenced by immunoSEQ multiplex PCR; TCRdb stores in-frame clones only, minus some. In the table there are 200,000 or so clones, just over 90% of which are singletons. The sample comprised PBMCs. The V and J genes are TRBV5-1 and TRBJ2-5, with 8 nucleotides matching TRBD1. The sequence came from a woman aged 18-30 years in good health and CMV-seronegative. The CDR3 bases are TGCGCCAGCAGCTTGGCCCCAGGGGGCTTAGAGACCCAGTACTTC. It encodes CASSLAPGGLETQYF.